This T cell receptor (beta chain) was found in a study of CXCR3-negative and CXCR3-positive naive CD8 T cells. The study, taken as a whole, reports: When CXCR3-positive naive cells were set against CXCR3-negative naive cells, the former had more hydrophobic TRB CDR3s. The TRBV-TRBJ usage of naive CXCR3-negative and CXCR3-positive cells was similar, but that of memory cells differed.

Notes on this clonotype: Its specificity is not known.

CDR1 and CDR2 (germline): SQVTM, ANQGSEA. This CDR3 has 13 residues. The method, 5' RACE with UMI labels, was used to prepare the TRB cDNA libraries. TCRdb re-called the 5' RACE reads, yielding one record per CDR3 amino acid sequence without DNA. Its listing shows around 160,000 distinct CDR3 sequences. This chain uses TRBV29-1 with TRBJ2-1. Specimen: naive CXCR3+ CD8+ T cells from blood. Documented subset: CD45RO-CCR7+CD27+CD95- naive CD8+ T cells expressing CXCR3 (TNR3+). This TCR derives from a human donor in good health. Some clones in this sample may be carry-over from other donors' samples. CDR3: CSVTMSSYNEQFF.